This T cell receptor (beta chain) came from a study of response to subunit inactivated influenza vaccine. Study conclusions and caveats: It was the authors' suggestion that each seasonal influenza vaccination recruits few new T cells.

This clonotype has just a few counts. Its antigen remains unidentified. Using its own MiXCR run on the RT-PCR reads, TCRdb lists one record per CDR3 protein. The sample lists around 490,000 distinct CDR3 sequences, around 8% seen once, with 10% to 15% in the top ten. The length of the CDR3 is 14 residues. CDR1 and CDR2 (germline): SEHNR, FQNEAQ (reference sequence). V lost 2 bases and J 8 bases, leaving 13 bases between the germline ends. Sequenced here: PBMCs from blood, sampled roughly 24 months after vaccination. The clonotype was recovered from a man between 50 and 75 years old who received an inactivated influenza vaccine. The chain has TRBV7-9 and TRBJ1-5; D is possibly TRBD1 (5 bases). In DNA, the CDR3 is TGTGCCAGCAGCTTATCCTCTGGGGACGAGCCCCAGCATTTT. Amino acids: CASSLSSGDEPQHF.